This T cell receptor beta chain derives from a study of blood T cell repertoires in COVID-19. Study-level background: Italy, Spain and the United States were the sources of the convalescent and acute COVID-19 samples. T cells, B-cell-depleted T cells, or PBMCs provided the cDNA or gDNA that served as material.

This CDR3 is 13 amino acids long. Trimming took off 0 bases at V and 4 bases at J, with 6 bases between the two ends. Per the study methods: The authors estimated nucleated cell counts from reference gene primer amplification. TCRdb's table, derived via immunoSEQ multiplex PCR, lists solely in-frame clones and lacks some. That table supplies the V and J calls and clone size; D and trimming were determined from the DNA. The profile shows 290,000 or so clones, around 84% of them singletons. Specimen: peripheral blood. The chain employs TRBV12-3 or TRBV12-4 and TRBJ1-2, with unresolved D. The TCR comes from a man between 65 and 85 years old with acute or convalescent COVID-19. In DNA, the CDR3 is TGTGCCAGCAGTTTAGCAGGCGGCTATGGCTACACCTTC. Residues: CASSLAGGYGYTF.